Listed below are T cell receptor beta chains from one sample, sequenced in a study of technical replicates of blood from a few donors. TCRdb's table, derived via immunoSEQ multiplex PCR, lists solely in-frame clones and lacks some. The profile shows tens of thousands of clones, around nine tenths of them singletons. The specimen was PBMCs. The receptors were sampled from a human donor in good health. Some clones in this sample may be carry-over from other donors' samples. Each CDR3 is given with its conserved first and last residue. The order of the fields is D gene, V gene, clone size, CDR3 length, J gene, CDR3 DNA, CDR3 protein. The D gene is left open where the match is weak. Clone size is not always given. Where it is, it says once, few, many or a class for expanded clones.

D gene: TRBD1
V gene: TRBV2
clone size: once
CDR3 length: 13
J gene: TRBJ1-1
CDR3 DNA: TGTGCCAGCAGAGGGACAGGGAACACTGAAGCTTTCTTT
CDR3 protein: CASRGTGNTEAFF

D gene: -
V gene: TRBV27
clone size: -
CDR3 length: 13
J gene: TRBJ2-1
CDR3 DNA: TGTGCCAGCAGTTTATCAACTAGCAATGAGCAGTTCTTC
CDR3 protein: CASSLSTSNEQFF

D gene: TRBD2
V gene: TRBV10-3
clone size: -
CDR3 length: 15
J gene: TRBJ2-5
CDR3 DNA: TGTGCCATCAGCGGGGGGACCCCGGGAGGAGAGACCCAGTACTTC
CDR3 protein: CAISGGTPGGETQYF

D gene: -
V gene: TRBV6-5
clone size: -
CDR3 length: 13
J gene: TRBJ2-7
CDR3 DNA: TGTGCCAGCAGGTCCCAGGGATCCTACGAGCAGTACTTC
CDR3 protein: CASRSQGSYEQYF

D gene: -
V gene: TRBV2
clone size: -
CDR3 length: 15
J gene: TRBJ2-1
CDR3 DNA: TGTGCCAGCAGTCCCACTGGGGCCCAAGGGGGTGAGCAGTTCTTC
CDR3 protein: CASSPTGAQGGEQFF

D gene: TRBD2
V gene: TRBV7-8
clone size: -
CDR3 length: 15
J gene: TRBJ2-1
CDR3 DNA: TGTGCCAGCAGCTTAGCTTGGACTAGCGGGCATGAGCAGTTCTTC
CDR3 protein: CASSLAWTSGHEQFF

D gene: TRBD2
V gene: TRBV30
clone size: -
CDR3 length: 15
J gene: TRBJ2-1
CDR3 DNA: TGTGCCTGGAGTGTAGGGACTAGGAGGGGGAATGAGCAGTTCTTC
CDR3 protein: CAWSVGTRRGNEQFF

D gene: -
V gene: TRBV7-9
clone size: -
CDR3 length: 14
J gene: TRBJ2-5
CDR3 DNA: TGTGCCAGCAGCTTTGCCCCCCGAGCGGAGACCCAGTACTTC
CDR3 protein: CASSFAPRAETQYF

D gene: TRBD1
V gene: TRBV5-8
clone size: -
CDR3 length: 14
J gene: TRBJ1-1
CDR3 DNA: TGTGCCAGCAGCGCCCGGGACAGGGGAACTGAAGCTTTCTTT
CDR3 protein: CASSARDRGTEAFF

D gene: -
V gene: TRBV4-3
clone size: -
CDR3 length: 14
J gene: TRBJ2-1
CDR3 DNA: TGCGCCAGCAGCCAAGAAGGGAGAATGGATGAGCAGTTCTTC
CDR3 protein: CASSQEGRMDEQFF

D gene: -
V gene: TRBV5-6
clone size: once
CDR3 length: 15
J gene: TRBJ1-5
CDR3 DNA: TGTGCCAGCAGCTTGGGGCAGATTAGCAATCAGCCCCAGCATTTT
CDR3 protein: CASSLGQISNQPQHF

D gene: TRBD1
V gene: TRBV4-1
clone size: -
CDR3 length: 18
J gene: TRBJ1-3
CDR3 DNA: TGCGCCAGCAGCCAAGTGAACGATGGACAGGGACGAGGGAACACCATATATTTT
CDR3 protein: CASSQVNDGQGRGNTIYF

D gene: TRBD1
V gene: TRBV7-2
clone size: -
CDR3 length: 14
J gene: TRBJ2-5
CDR3 DNA: TGTGCCAGCAGAGCACTGGGACCAGGGGGAACCCAGTACTTC
CDR3 protein: CASRALGPGGTQYF

D gene: TRBD1
V gene: TRBV5-6
clone size: -
CDR3 length: 16
J gene: TRBJ2-5
CDR3 DNA: TGTGCCAGCAGCTTTAATTCAGGGGGTATTCGGGAGACCCAGTACTTC
CDR3 protein: CASSFNSGGIRETQYF

D gene: -
V gene: TRBV5-1
clone size: -
CDR3 length: 15
J gene: TRBJ2-3
CDR3 DNA: TGCGCCAGCAGCCTAGGACAGCTGAGGGCAGATACGCAGTATTTT
CDR3 protein: CASSLGQLRADTQYF

D gene: TRBD2
V gene: TRBV4-1
clone size: -
CDR3 length: 18
J gene: TRBJ2-7
CDR3 DNA: TGCGCCAGCAGCCAGGCGTCCGGGACTAGCGGGAGCCTAGGGGAGCAGTACTTC
CDR3 protein: CASSQASGTSGSLGEQYF

D gene: TRBD1
V gene: TRBV19
clone size: few
CDR3 length: 15
J gene: TRBJ1-6
CDR3 DNA: TGTGCCAGTAGTACGGACAGGGTTCGGAATTCACCCCTCCACTTT
CDR3 protein: CASSTDRVRNSPLHF

D gene: TRBD2
V gene: TRBV7-2
clone size: -
CDR3 length: 13
J gene: TRBJ2-7
CDR3 DNA: TGTGCCAGCAGCCCACGGGGGGAGGGCGAGCAGTACTTC
CDR3 protein: CASSPRGEGEQYF

D gene: -
V gene: TRBV2
clone size: -
CDR3 length: 12
J gene: TRBJ2-5
CDR3 DNA: TGTGCCACCAACCGGGATCAAGAGACCCAGTACTTC
CDR3 protein: CATNRDQETQYF

D gene: TRBD2
V gene: TRBV7-7
clone size: -
CDR3 length: 14
J gene: TRBJ2-1
CDR3 DNA: TGTGCCAGCAGCTCTGGGACTAGCCTCAATGAGCAGTTCTTC
CDR3 protein: CASSSGTSLNEQFF

D gene: TRBD1
V gene: TRBV6-5
clone size: -
CDR3 length: 14
J gene: TRBJ1-1
CDR3 DNA: TGTGCCAGCAGTTACTTTGGGACAGGGAATGAAGCTTTCTTT
CDR3 protein: CASSYFGTGNEAFF

D gene: TRBD2
V gene: TRBV11-2
clone size: -
CDR3 length: 18
J gene: TRBJ2-5
CDR3 DNA: TGTGCCAGCAGCTTGACCTTTTCGGGTAGCGGGGACTTGGAGACCCAGTACTTC
CDR3 protein: CASSLTFSGSGDLETQYF

D gene: TRBD2
V gene: TRBV28
clone size: -
CDR3 length: 15
J gene: TRBJ2-1
CDR3 DNA: TGTGCCAGCAGCTCGACTAGCGGGAGTAGGAATGAGCAGTTCTTC
CDR3 protein: CASSSTSGSRNEQFF

D gene: TRBD1
V gene: TRBV6-6
clone size: -
CDR3 length: 16
J gene: TRBJ1-5
CDR3 DNA: TGTGCCAGCAGTCAGGCCCGGACAGGGGCAAATCAGCCCCAGCATTTT
CDR3 protein: CASSQARTGANQPQHF

D gene: -
V gene: TRBV23-1
clone size: -
CDR3 length: 17
J gene: TRBJ2-7
CDR3 DNA: TGCGCCAGCAGTCATCCCAAGTTCAGGGAACTTACCTACGAGCAGTACTTC
CDR3 protein: CASSHPKFRELTYEQYF

D gene: -
V gene: TRBV9
clone size: -
CDR3 length: 14
J gene: TRBJ1-2
CDR3 DNA: TGTGCCAGCAGCGTGAGCGGAGCTAACTATGGCTACACCTTC
CDR3 protein: CASSVSGANYGYTF

D gene: -
V gene: TRBV6-6
clone size: -
CDR3 length: 14
J gene: TRBJ2-2
CDR3 DNA: TGTGCCAGCAGTTACTCGGACACACGGCGGGAGCTGTTTTTT
CDR3 protein: CASSYSDTRRELFF

D gene: -
V gene: TRBV5-1
clone size: -
CDR3 length: 15
J gene: TRBJ1-2
CDR3 DNA: TGCGCCAGCAGCTTCAGCGGGGGCACTAACTATGGCTACACCTTC
CDR3 protein: CASSFSGGTNYGYTF

D gene: -
V gene: TRBV5-4
clone size: -
CDR3 length: 15
J gene: TRBJ2-7
CDR3 DNA: TGTGCCAGCAGCATCCAGGCGATAGGCTCCTACGAGCAGTACTTC
CDR3 protein: CASSIQAIGSYEQYF

D gene: -
V gene: TRBV18
clone size: -
CDR3 length: 15
J gene: TRBJ1-4
CDR3 DNA: TGTGCCAGCTCACCAGCTACGGGGACTAATGAAAAACTGTTTTTT
CDR3 protein: CASSPATGTNEKLFF

D gene: TRBD1
V gene: TRBV2
clone size: -
CDR3 length: 15
J gene: TRBJ1-2
CDR3 DNA: TGTGCCAGCAGTGAAGAGGCAGGGGGATACTATGGCTACACCTTC
CDR3 protein: CASSEEAGGYYGYTF

D gene: -
V gene: TRBV7-9
clone size: -
CDR3 length: 14
J gene: TRBJ1-6
CDR3 DNA: TGTGCCAGCAGTTCCGGGACAAGCAATTCACCCCTCCACTTT
CDR3 protein: CASSSGTSNSPLHF

D gene: TRBD1
V gene: TRBV5-1
clone size: -
CDR3 length: 14
J gene: TRBJ1-6
CDR3 DNA: TGCGCCAGCCGGCGGGACAGGGATAATTCACCCCTCCACTTT
CDR3 protein: CASRRDRDNSPLHF

D gene: -
V gene: TRBV12-5
clone size: -
CDR3 length: 14
J gene: TRBJ2-7
CDR3 DNA: TGTGCTAGTGGTTTGTCCCGGGACAACTACGAGCAGTACTTC
CDR3 protein: CASGLSRDNYEQYF

D gene: -
V gene: TRBV6-6
clone size: -
CDR3 length: 16
J gene: TRBJ1-6
CDR3 DNA: TGTGCCAGCAGGGAGACAGGAAGCTCCTATAATTCACCCCTCCACTTT
CDR3 protein: CASRETGSSYNSPLHF

D gene: TRBD1
V gene: TRBV2
clone size: -
CDR3 length: 15
J gene: TRBJ1-2
CDR3 DNA: TGTGCCAGCAGTGGTGGGACAGGGGGAGCCTATGGCTACACCTTC
CDR3 protein: CASSGGTGGAYGYTF

D gene: -
V gene: TRBV4-3
clone size: once
CDR3 length: 12
J gene: TRBJ2-1
CDR3 DNA: TGCGCCAGCAGCCAAGACGGGGGTGAGCAGTTCTTC
CDR3 protein: CASSQDGGEQFF

D gene: -
V gene: TRBV6-1
clone size: -
CDR3 length: 17
J gene: TRBJ1-6
CDR3 DNA: TGTGCCAGCAGTGCAACAGGGAGTAGCTCCTATAATTCACCCCTCCACTTT
CDR3 protein: CASSATGSSSYNSPLHF

D gene: TRBD1
V gene: TRBV10-3
clone size: -
CDR3 length: 20
J gene: TRBJ2-6
CDR3 DNA: TGTGCCATCAGTGCCTACCAGGACAGGGTCCTTATTTCTGGGGCCAACGTCCTGACTTTC
CDR3 protein: CAISAYQDRVLISGANVLTF

D gene: TRBD1
V gene: TRBV2
clone size: -
CDR3 length: 14
J gene: TRBJ1-2
CDR3 DNA: TGTGCCAGCAGTGCTACCGGGACAGGCTATGGCTACACCTTC
CDR3 protein: CASSATGTGYGYTF

D gene: -
V gene: TRBV18
clone size: -
CDR3 length: 14
J gene: TRBJ1-1
CDR3 DNA: TGTGCCAGCTCACCACCGAAAGTGGTCGGTGAAGCTTTCTTT
CDR3 protein: CASSPPKVVGEAFF

D gene: TRBD2
V gene: TRBV4-2
clone size: -
CDR3 length: 17
J gene: TRBJ2-7
CDR3 DNA: TGTGCCAGCAGACCCACACTATCGGGACTAGTCACCTACGAGCAGTACTTC
CDR3 protein: CASRPTLSGLVTYEQYF

D gene: TRBD1
V gene: TRBV4-1
clone size: -
CDR3 length: 17
J gene: TRBJ1-2
CDR3 DNA: TGCGCCAGCAGCCAAACAGGGACAGATCTCGTAGCTGATGGCTACACCTTC
CDR3 protein: CASSQTGTDLVADGYTF

D gene: -
V gene: TRBV7-2
clone size: -
CDR3 length: 14
J gene: TRBJ2-5
CDR3 DNA: TGTGCCAGCAGCTTAGACCCTAGTAAAGAGACCCAGTACTTC
CDR3 protein: CASSLDPSKETQYF

D gene: TRBD1
V gene: TRBV6-5
clone size: -
CDR3 length: 15
J gene: TRBJ1-1
CDR3 DNA: TGTGCCAGCAGTGGGACGGGACAGGGGAACACTGAAGCTTTCTTT
CDR3 protein: CASSGTGQGNTEAFF

D gene: -
V gene: TRBV7-8
clone size: few
CDR3 length: 13
J gene: TRBJ2-7
CDR3 DNA: TGTGCCAGCAGCTTAGGGGGGCACTACGAGCAGTACTTC
CDR3 protein: CASSLGGHYEQYF

D gene: -
V gene: TRBV28
clone size: -
CDR3 length: 15
J gene: TRBJ1-5
CDR3 DNA: TGTGCCAGCAGTTTAGGAGATAATAGCAATCAGCCCCAGCATTTT
CDR3 protein: CASSLGDNSNQPQHF

D gene: -
V gene: TRBV11-2
clone size: -
CDR3 length: 14
J gene: TRBJ2-3
CDR3 DNA: TGTGCCAGCAGCTCTCGCGCCTTCACAGATACGCAGTATTTT
CDR3 protein: CASSSRAFTDTQYF

D gene: TRBD2
V gene: TRBV5-1
clone size: -
CDR3 length: 14
J gene: TRBJ2-1
CDR3 DNA: TGCGCCAGCAGCACGCCGGGGGAGGGCAATGAGCAGTTCTTC
CDR3 protein: CASSTPGEGNEQFF

D gene: -
V gene: TRBV5-1
clone size: -
CDR3 length: 13
J gene: TRBJ2-3
CDR3 DNA: TGCGCCAGCAGCTTGGGGCTAGCGGATACGCAGTATTTT
CDR3 protein: CASSLGLADTQYF

D gene: -
V gene: TRBV7-8
clone size: -
CDR3 length: 12
J gene: TRBJ2-7
CDR3 DNA: TGTGCCAGCAGCTCACCCTACTACGAGCAGTACTTC
CDR3 protein: CASSSPYYEQYF

D gene: -
V gene: TRBV5-6
clone size: -
CDR3 length: 14
J gene: TRBJ1-2
CDR3 DNA: TGTGCCAGCAGCCCACAGGTGTTGAGCTATGGCTACACCTTC
CDR3 protein: CASSPQVLSYGYTF

D gene: -
V gene: TRBV4-3
clone size: -
CDR3 length: 16
J gene: TRBJ2-1
CDR3 DNA: TGCGCCAGCAGCCAAGACAGCGGACCCCCCTACAATGAGCAGTTCTTC
CDR3 protein: CASSQDSGPPYNEQFF

D gene: -
V gene: TRBV19
clone size: -
CDR3 length: 14
J gene: TRBJ2-7
CDR3 DNA: TGTGCCAGTAGTATTCCCGGGACACGAGTGGAGCAGTACTTC
CDR3 protein: CASSIPGTRVEQYF

D gene: -
V gene: TRBV11-2
clone size: -
CDR3 length: 16
J gene: TRBJ2-1
CDR3 DNA: TGTGCCAGCAGCCCCGGCCGGGGGAGCTCCTACAATGAGCAGTTCTTC
CDR3 protein: CASSPGRGSSYNEQFF

D gene: -
V gene: TRBV30
clone size: -
CDR3 length: 12
J gene: TRBJ2-7
CDR3 DNA: TGTGCCTGGAGTCTCAGGGCGGACGAGCAGTACTTC
CDR3 protein: CAWSLRADEQYF

D gene: TRBD2
V gene: TRBV7-9
clone size: -
CDR3 length: 16
J gene: TRBJ2-5
CDR3 DNA: TGTGCCAGCAGCTTGATCGATCCGGGAGGACAAGAGACCCAGTACTTC
CDR3 protein: CASSLIDPGGQETQYF

D gene: -
V gene: TRBV30
clone size: -
CDR3 length: 12
J gene: TRBJ2-7
CDR3 DNA: TGTGCCTGGAGTCCGGAGGCGGGGGAGCAGTACTTC
CDR3 protein: CAWSPEAGEQYF

D gene: -
V gene: TRBV11-2
clone size: -
CDR3 length: 18
J gene: TRBJ2-6
CDR3 DNA: TGTGCCAGCAGCTTAGATCTAGTCCGACAGTCTGGGGCCAACGTCCTGACTTTC
CDR3 protein: CASSLDLVRQSGANVLTF